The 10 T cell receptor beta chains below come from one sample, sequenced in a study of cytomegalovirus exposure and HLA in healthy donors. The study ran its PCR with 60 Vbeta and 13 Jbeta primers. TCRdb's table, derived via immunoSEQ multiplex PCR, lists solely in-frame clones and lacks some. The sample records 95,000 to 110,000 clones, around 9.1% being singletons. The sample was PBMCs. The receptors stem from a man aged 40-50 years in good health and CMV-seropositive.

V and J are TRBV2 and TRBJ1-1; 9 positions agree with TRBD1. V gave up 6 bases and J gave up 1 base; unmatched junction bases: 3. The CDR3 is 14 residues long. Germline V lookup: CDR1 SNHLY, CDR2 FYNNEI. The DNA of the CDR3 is TGTGCCAGCAGCGACAGGGGGAGGAACACTGAAGCTTTCTTT. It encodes CASSDRGRNTEAFF.

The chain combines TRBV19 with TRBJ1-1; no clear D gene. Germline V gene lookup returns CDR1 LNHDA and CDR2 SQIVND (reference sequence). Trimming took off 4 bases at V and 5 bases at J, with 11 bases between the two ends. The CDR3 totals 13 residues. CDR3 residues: CASSNQPGTEAFF. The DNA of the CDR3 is TGTGCCAGTAGTAACCAACCCGGGACTGAAGCTTTCTTT.

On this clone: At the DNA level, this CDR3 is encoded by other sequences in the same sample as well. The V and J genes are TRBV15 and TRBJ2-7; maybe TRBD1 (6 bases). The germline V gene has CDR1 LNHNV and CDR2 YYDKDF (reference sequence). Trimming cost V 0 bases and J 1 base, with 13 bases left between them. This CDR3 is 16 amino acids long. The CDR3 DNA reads TGTGCCACCAGCAGAGAACAGGGAAGGGGATCCTACGAGCAGTACTTC. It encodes CATSREQGRGSYEQYF.

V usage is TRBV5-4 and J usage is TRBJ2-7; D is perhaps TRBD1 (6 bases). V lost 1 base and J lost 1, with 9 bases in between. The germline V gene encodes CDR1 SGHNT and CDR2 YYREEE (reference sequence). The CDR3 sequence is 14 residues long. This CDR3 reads CASSLRGMSYEQYF. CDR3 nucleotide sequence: TGTGCCAGCAGCTTGAGGGGGATGTCCTACGAGCAGTACTTC.

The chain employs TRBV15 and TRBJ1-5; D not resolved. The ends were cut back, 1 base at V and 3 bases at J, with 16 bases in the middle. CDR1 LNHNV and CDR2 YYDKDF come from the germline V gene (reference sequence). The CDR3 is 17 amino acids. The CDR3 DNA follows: TGTGCCACCAGCAGAGGCTGGCACCCAGTTGTCAATCAGCCCCAGCATTTT. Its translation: CATSRGWHPVVNQPQHF.

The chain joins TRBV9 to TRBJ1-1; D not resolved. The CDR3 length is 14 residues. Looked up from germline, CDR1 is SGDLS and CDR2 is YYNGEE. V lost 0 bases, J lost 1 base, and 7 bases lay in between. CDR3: CASSVAGRNTEAFF. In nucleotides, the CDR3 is TGTGCCAGCAGCGTAGCTGGGAGGAACACTGAAGCTTTCTTT.

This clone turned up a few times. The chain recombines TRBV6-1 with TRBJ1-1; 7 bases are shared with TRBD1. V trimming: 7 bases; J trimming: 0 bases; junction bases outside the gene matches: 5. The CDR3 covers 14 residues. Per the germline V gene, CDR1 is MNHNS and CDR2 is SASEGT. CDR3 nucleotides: TGTGCCAGCAACCTAGGGGGCCTGAACACTGAAGCTTTCTTT. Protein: CASNLGGLNTEAFF.

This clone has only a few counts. CDR3 sequence (DNA): TGTGCCAGCAGTTCCGACAGGAGGAGAGCGGAGACCCAGTACTTC. It codes for CASSSDRRRAETQYF. The chain combines TRBV27 with TRBJ2-5; D possibly corresponds to TRBD1 (6 bases). V was cut by 4 bases and J by 5 bases, with 17 bases left in between. CDR3 length equals 15 residues. CDR1 and CDR2 from the germline V gene are MNHEY and SMNVEV (reference sequence).

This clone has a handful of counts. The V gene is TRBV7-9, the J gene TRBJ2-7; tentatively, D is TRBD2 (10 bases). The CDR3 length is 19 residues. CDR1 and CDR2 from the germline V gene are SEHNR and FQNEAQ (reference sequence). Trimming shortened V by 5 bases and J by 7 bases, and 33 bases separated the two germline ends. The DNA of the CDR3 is TGTGCCAGCAGCCCTCGGTGGACAGGGGAACTAGCGGGATTGAGGGAGCAGTACTTC. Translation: CASSPRWTGELAGLREQYF. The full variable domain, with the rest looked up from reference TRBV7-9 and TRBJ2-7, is DTGVSQNPRHKITKRGQNVTFRCDPISEHNRLYWYRQTLGQGPEFLTYFQNEAQLEKSRLLSDRFSAERPKGSFSTLEIQRTEQGDSAMYLCASSPRWTGELAGLREQYFGPGTRLTVT.

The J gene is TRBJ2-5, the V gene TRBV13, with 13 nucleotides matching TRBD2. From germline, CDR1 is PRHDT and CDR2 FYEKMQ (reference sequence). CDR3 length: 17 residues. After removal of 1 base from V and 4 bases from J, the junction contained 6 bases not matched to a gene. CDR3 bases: TGTGCCAGCAGCTTAGAAGGACTAGCGGGAGTGGGAGAGACCCAGTACTTC. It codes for CASSLEGLAGVGETQYF.